The 8 T cell receptor beta chains given below trace back to one sample, sequenced in a study of CD8+ T cells in alopecia areata. RNA extraction was followed by reverse transcription into cDNA, which acted as the sequencing template. Data came from immunoSEQ multiplex PCR; TCRdb stores just in-frame clones and leaves some out. This sample comprises about 270,000 clones, none seen once only. Scientists pooled cutaneous lymph node cells and sorted them on CD4, CD8alpha, NKG2D, NKG2ACE and other markers. The sample taken for sequencing was CD4+ T cells sorted from a lymph node. The receptors here all came from a C3H/HeJ mouse with alopecia areata. For this strain, the MHC haplotype corresponds to H2-k.

This clone was observed a few times. Gene names denote mouse genes. The read is 4 residues too short to cover the CDR3 end, so that end is filled in from the germline J gene. V usage is TRBV5 and J usage is TRBJ2-7; 8 positions match TRBD2. J was trimmed by 0 bases and V by 0 bases; bases with no gene match: 7. CDR3 size: 17 residues. Germline lookup yields CDR1 LGHNA and CDR2 YNLKQL (reference sequence). CDR3: CASSQDSLGGLSYEQYF. The CDR3 DNA, read in part, is TGTGCCAGCAGCCAAGATTCGCTGGGGGGCCTCTCCTAT.

This clone was observed a handful of times. Gene names follow the mouse nomenclature. The read is 4 residues too short to cover the CDR3 end, so that end is filled in from the germline J gene. The genes are TRBV14 and TRBJ2-7; 9 bases match TRBD2. Germline assignment: CDR1 SGHDT and CDR2 FRDEAV. This CDR3 has 14 amino acids. The sequenced CDR3 bases are TGTGCCAGCAGTTTCAACTGGGGGGTAGAT. Translation: CASSFNWGVD. The entire CDR3 protein reads CASSFNWGVDEQYF.

Remarks on this clone: The germline and genes are mouse ones. Read coverage stops 4 residues before the CDR3 terminus; the germline J gene supplies the remainder. The chain uses TRBV13-3 and TRBJ2-1, with 11 bases aligning to TRBD1. Germline CDR1 is NNHDY and CDR2 is SYVADS. This CDR3 is built from 14 residues. Trimming removed 3 bases from V and 5 bases from J; junction bases left unmatched: 1. Partial CDR3 DNA: TGTGCCAGCAGTGCGGGACAGGGGGATGCT. Translated: CASSAGQGDA. The full CDR3 reads CASSAGQGDAEQFF.

In this sample, this clone turned up a few times. Gene names are mouse gene names. The DNA ends 4 residues before the CDR3 does, and the rest of the CDR3 is filled in from the germline J gene. The genes are TRBV13-1 and TRBJ1-2; TRBD1 matches 7 bases. CDR1 and CDR2 (germline): NSHNY, SYGAGN. The CDR3 runs to 15 residues. The J segment lost 3 bases and the V segment lost 3 bases, leaving 8 bases of the junction unmatched. The sequenced CDR3 bases are TGTGCCAGCAGTGCACAGACAGGGAGGGACTCC. Residues: CASSAQTGRDS. The whole CDR3 reads CASSAQTGRDSDYTF.

On this clone: Genes and germline are mouse. The CDR3 goes on 4 residues after the read ends, and that part is filled in from the germline J gene. The chain carries TRBV19 and TRBJ2-5, with 9 positions matching TRBD2. The CDR3 is made up of 13 amino acids. Germline trimming cut 10 bases from V and 2 bases from J; bases unmatched to any gene: 5. Germline V gene lookup returns CDR1 FNHDT and CDR2 SITEND (reference sequence). The sequenced part of the CDR3 DNA is TGTGCCCGTCGACTGGGGGTCCAAGAC. It encodes CARRLGVQD. The whole CDR3 sequence is CARRLGVQDTQYF.

This clone appeared a few times. Each gene name is a mouse one. The read finishes 4 residues shy of the CDR3 end, and the germline J gene is used to complete it. The rearrangement joins TRBV31 to TRBJ1-2; 9 bases agree with TRBD1. Trimming took 5 bases from V and 0 from J; bases not matched to a gene: 1. The CDR3 is made up of 13 amino acids. The germline CDR1 and CDR2 sequences are GKSSPN and SITVG. The part of the CDR3 DNA that was read is TGTGCCTGGGGGACAGGGACAAACTCC. Protein: CAWGTGTNS. The CDR3 in its entirety is CAWGTGTNSDYTF.

This clone was seen only a few times. Gene labels here are mouse ones. The read finishes 3 residues shy of the CDR3 end, and the germline J gene is used to complete it. The chain employs TRBV5 and TRBJ1-6; 8 bases match TRBD1. TRBJ1-6 is an open reading frame, and its role is uncertain. Germline lookup yields CDR1 LGHNA and CDR2 YNLKQL (reference sequence). V shed 3 bases and J 0 bases; nucleotides not matched to a gene: 1. The length of the CDR3 is 16 residues. The sequenced CDR3 bases are TGTGCCAGCAGCCAGGACAGGGTTTCCTATAATTCGCCC. Translating it yields CASSQDRVSYNSP. The full CDR3 protein is CASSQDRVSYNSPLYF.

To note about this clone: Each gene name is a mouse one. Read coverage stops 4 residues before the CDR3 terminus; the germline J gene supplies the remainder. This chain links TRBV17 with TRBJ1-2; the D gene is possibly TRBD1 (5 bases). V lost 0 bases to trimming and J lost 2 bases, with 7 bases between them. Germline V lookup: CDR1 MNHDT, CDR2 YYDKIL. This CDR3 is 14 amino acids long. CDR3 DNA (partial): TGTGCTAGCAGTAGAGATCCAGGGAACTCC. Translation: CASSRDPGNS. The entire CDR3 sequence reads CASSRDPGNSDYTF.